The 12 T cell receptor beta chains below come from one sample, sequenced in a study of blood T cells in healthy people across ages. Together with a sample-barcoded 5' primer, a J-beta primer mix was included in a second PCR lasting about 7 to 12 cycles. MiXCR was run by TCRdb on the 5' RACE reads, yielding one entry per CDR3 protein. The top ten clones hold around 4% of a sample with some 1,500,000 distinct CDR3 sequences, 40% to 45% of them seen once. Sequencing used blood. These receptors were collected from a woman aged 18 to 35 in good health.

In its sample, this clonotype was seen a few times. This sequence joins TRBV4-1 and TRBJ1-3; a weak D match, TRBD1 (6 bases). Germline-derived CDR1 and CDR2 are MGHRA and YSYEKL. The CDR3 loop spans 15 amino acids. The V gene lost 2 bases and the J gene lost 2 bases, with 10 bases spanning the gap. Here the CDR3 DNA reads TGCGCCAGCAGCCAACAGGGGCTAGCTGGAAACACCATATATTTT. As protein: CASSQQGLAGNTIYF.

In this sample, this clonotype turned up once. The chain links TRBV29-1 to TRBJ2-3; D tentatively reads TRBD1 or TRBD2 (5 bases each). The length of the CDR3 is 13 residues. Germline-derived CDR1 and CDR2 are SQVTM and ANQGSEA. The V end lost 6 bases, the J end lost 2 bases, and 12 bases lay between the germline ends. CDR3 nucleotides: TGCAGCGTCCCGGGACCGCTCACAGATACGCAGTATTTT. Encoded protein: CSVPGPLTDTQYF.

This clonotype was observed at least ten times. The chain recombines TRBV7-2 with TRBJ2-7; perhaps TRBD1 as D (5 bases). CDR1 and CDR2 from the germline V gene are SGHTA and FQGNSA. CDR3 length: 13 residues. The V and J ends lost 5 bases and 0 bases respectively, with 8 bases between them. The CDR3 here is CASSRQSSYEQYF. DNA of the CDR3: TGTGCCAGCAGCCGACAGAGCTCCTACGAGCAGTACTTC.

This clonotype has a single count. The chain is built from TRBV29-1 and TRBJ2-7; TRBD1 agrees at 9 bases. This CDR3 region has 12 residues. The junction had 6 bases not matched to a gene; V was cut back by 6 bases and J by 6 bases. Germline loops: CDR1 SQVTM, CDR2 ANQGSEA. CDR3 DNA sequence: TGCAGCGTGGGGGACAGGGTAGCCGAGCAGTACTTC. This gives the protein CSVGDRVAEQYF.

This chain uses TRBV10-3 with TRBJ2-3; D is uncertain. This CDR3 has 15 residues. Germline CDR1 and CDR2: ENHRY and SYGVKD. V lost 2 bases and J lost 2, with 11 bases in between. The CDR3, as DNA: TGTGCCATCAGTGAGAGCGTCCCCTTCACAGATACGCAGTATTTT. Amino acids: CAISESVPFTDTQYF.

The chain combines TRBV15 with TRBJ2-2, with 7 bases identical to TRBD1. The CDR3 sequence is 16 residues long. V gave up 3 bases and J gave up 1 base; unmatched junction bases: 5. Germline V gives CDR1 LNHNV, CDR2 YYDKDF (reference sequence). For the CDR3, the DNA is TGTGCCACCAGCAGGACGACAGGGCTGAACACCGGGGAGCTGTTTTTT. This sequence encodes CATSRTTGLNTGELFF.

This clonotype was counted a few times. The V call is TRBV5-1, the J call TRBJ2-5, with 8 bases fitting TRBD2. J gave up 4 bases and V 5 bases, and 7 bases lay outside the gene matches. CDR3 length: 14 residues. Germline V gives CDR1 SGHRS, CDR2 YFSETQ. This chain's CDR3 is CASSWTSRGETQYF. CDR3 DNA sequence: TGCGCCAGCAGTTGGACTAGCCGTGGAGAGACCCAGTACTTC.

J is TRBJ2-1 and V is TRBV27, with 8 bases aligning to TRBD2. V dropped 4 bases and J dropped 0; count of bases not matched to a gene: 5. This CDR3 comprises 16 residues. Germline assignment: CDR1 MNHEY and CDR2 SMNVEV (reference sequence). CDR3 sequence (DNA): TGTGCCAGCAGTTCGGGACTAGGGAGCTCCTACAATGAGCAGTTCTTC. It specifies CASSSGLGSSYNEQFF.

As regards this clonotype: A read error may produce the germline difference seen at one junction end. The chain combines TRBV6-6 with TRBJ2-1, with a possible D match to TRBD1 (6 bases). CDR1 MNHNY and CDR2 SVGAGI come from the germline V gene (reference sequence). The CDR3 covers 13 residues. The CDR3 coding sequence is TGTGCCAGCAGGCAGACAGGCAACAATGGGCAGTTCTTC. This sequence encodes CASRQTGNNGQFF.

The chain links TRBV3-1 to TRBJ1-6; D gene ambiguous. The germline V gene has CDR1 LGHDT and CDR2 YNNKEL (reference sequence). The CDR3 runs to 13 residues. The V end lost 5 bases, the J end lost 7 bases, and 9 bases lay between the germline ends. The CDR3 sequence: CASSNGLNSPLHF. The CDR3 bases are TGTGCCAGCAGCAACGGACTCAATTCACCCCTCCACTTT.

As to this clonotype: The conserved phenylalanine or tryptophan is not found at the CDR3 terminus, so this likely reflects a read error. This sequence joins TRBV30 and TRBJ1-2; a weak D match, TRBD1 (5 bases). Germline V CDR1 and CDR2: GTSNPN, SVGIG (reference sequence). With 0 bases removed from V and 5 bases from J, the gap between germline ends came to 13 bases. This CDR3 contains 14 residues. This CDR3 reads CAWSVRGVEYGYTI. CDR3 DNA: TGTGCCTGGAGTGTACGAGGGGTCGAATATGGCTACACCATC.

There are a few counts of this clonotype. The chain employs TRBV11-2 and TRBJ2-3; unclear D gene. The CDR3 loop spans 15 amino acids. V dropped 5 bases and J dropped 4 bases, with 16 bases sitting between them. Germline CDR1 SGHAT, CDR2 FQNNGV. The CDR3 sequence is CASSDRWGPADTQYF. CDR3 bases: TGTGCCAGCAGCGACCGGTGGGGTCCCGCAGATACGCAGTATTTT.